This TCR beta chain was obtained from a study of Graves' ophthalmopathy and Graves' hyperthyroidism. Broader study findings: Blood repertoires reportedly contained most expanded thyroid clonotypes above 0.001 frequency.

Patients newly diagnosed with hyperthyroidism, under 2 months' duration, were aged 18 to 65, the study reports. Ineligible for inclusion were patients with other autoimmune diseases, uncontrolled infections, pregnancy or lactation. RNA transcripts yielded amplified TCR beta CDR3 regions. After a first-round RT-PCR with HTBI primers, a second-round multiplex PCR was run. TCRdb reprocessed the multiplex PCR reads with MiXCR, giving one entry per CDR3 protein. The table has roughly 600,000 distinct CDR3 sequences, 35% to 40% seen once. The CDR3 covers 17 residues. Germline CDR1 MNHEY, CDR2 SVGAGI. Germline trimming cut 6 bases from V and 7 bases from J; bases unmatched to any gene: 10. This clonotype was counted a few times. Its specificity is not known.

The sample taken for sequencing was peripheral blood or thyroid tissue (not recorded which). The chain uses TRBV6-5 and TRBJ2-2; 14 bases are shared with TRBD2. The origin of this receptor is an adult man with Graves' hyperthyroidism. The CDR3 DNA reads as TGTGCCAGCAGCCAGACTAGCGGGAGGGCTCTAGGCGGGGAGCTGTTTTTT. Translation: CASSQTSGRALGGELFF.